This TCR beta chain was sequenced for a study of T cell responses to AZD1222 COVID-19 vaccine (dated by TCRdb to about 2021). About the full investigation: A total of 233 trial participants underwent TCR sequencing, of whom 200 to 220 had received two doses of AZD1222 and 26 had received two doses of the MenACWY control vaccine. Trial participants were enrolled by age into subgroups of 18-55, 56-69 and 70-plus years, and roughly 160, 29 and 62 TCR-sequenced participants, respectively, were included in these subgroups. Overall study outcomes, separate from this receptor: Reportedly, close to half of the unique spike-specific TCRs recognized epitopes lying outside the regions that are mutated in the B.1.351 and B.1.1.7 variants. Participants were mostly white British, with more females than males. The authors suggested clonal diversity may have been underestimated. After two AZD1222 doses, spike-specific TCR breadth and depth were significantly higher than at day 0 and than in MenACWY recipients. CD4 TCRs associated with the vaccine covered the entire spike protein, and the dominant responses were in regions 160-218 and 743-854. The 56-69-year group was small, and its depth increase did not reach significance, likely because of low power. Because no samples from the day 14 peak response were available, repertoires could be characterized only after the peak T cell response. Conclusions about previously exposed vaccinees are limited because only six or seven AZD1222 recipients were SARS-CoV-2 seropositive at baseline.

About this clone itself: What this receptor recognizes is not known. Within one base of it there is no much larger clone, and no base qualities were kept.

Reading the label with the study, this specimen's time point is: about 28 days (+/-7) after the second vaccine dose. AZD1222 recipients given second doses at about 4 weeks or at about 12 weeks were pooled, since spike-specific TCR depth and breadth were not found to differ between the two schedules. The vaccinee samples were drawn from two UK trials, COV001 and COV002, one of which was a single-blind randomized controlled phase 2/3 trial testing AZD1222 (ChAdOx1 nCoV-19) in healthy adults. For TCRbeta chain sequencing, PBMC samples were collected from trial participants at day 0 and at day 28 after the second dose. The CDR3 regions of human TCRbeta chains were analyzed by immunosequencing. The authors processed their data as follows. TCRs in the repertoires were matched against a reference library of SARS-CoV-2-specific TCRs that had been generated with the MIRA antigen-specificity platform. Breadth was defined as the fraction of unique TCRs that were SARS-CoV-2-associated. Depth was defined as the fraction of total T cells that were SARS-CoV-2-associated. Each spike-specific TCR was assigned to its reactive spike region and to a CD4 or CD8 class using the MIRA data. Log10-transformed breadth and depth values were compared by one-way ANOVA with Sidak's multiple comparisons tests. The immuneACCESS repertoire file appears here via TCRdb, limited to in-frame rearrangements. These files lack a portion of the clones; in checked studies, under half of the deficit traces to unresolved V genes, and the cause of the others is not known. The V and J calls and the clone size are those of that table, but D and trimming were determined from the DNA. Present in this sample are approximately 170,000 clones, 85% to 95% of which were seen just once. Jointly, the top ten make up roughly 5% of the sample.

The clonotype was recovered from an adult who received the AZD1222 COVID-19 vaccine. This specimen consisted of peripheral blood, obtained 28 days after the second AZD1222 dose.

The CDR3 amino acid sequence is: CASTLGLADSYNEQFF. In nucleotide form, the sequence is TGTGCCAGCACCCTGGGACTAGCGGATTCCTACAATGAGCAGTTCTTC. The chain links TRBV13 with TRBJ2-1; TRBD2 agrees with 11 junctional bases. Ends trimmed: V by 7 bases, J by 1 base; bases unmatched to a gene: 6. The CDR3 covers 16 residues, taking in both the cysteine and the phenylalanine. Only CDR3 DNA remains: 48 bases, in frame from the first base. Based on the germline V gene (reference sequence), the CDR1 and CDR2 sequences are PRHDT and FYEKMQ.